These T cell receptor beta chains were read from a single sample in a study of T-cell reconstitution after alpha-beta-depleted transplantation in children. TCRdb used MiXCR to reprocess the PCR reads, holding one entry per CDR3 protein. The table includes 400,000 to 550,000 distinct CDR3 sequences, over 9.5% detected once. Specimen: PBMCs, collected before TCRalphabeta/CD19-depleted stem cell transplant. The receptors stem from a child aged 2-15 years with inherited bone marrow failure, due to receive a stem cell transplant. Both conserved end residues are part of each CDR3. D genes are given only for firm matches. The size entry is marked missing in some rows and otherwise reads once, few, many or a size class.

TRBV12-3/TRBV12-4	-	TRBJ1-2	few	TGTGCCAGCAGTTTAGGCTATGTCCGCTGGGGCTACACCTTC	CASSLGYVRWGYTF
TRBV5-1	-	TRBJ2-5	many	TGCGCCAGCAGCTTGACTAGCCCAGGACCGTACCAAGAGACCCAGTACTTC	CASSLTSPGPYQETQYF
TRBV7-9	TRBD1	TRBJ2-7	many	TGTGCCTGCGGGCAGGGGGTCCACGAGCAGTACTTC	CACGQGVHEQYF
TRBV12-3/TRBV12-4	-	TRBJ2-5	many	TGTGCCAGCAGTTTAGGGTTCGAGACCCAGTACTTC	CASSLGFETQYF
TRBV12-3/TRBV12-4	TRBD1	TRBJ2-7	many	TGTGCCAGCAGCCCGGGACAGCGCTACGAGCAGTACTTC	CASSPGQRYEQYF
TRBV20-1	-	TRBJ2-7	many	TGCAGTGCTAGAGATGAGATGGGGGAGAGGGGACGCTACGAGCAGTACTTC	CSARDEMGERGRYEQYF
TRBV7-9	-	TRBJ2-3	many	TGTGCCAGCAGCTTAGGACGTGACACCGGCACAGATACGCAGTATTTT	CASSLGRDTGTDTQYF
TRBV12-3/TRBV12-4	-	TRBJ2-5	many	TGTGCCAGCAGTTTAGCCATGATAGCTCCAGAGACCCAGTACTTC	CASSLAMIAPETQYF
TRBV28	TRBD1	TRBJ1-2	many	TGTGCCAGCAGTTTCCGAGGACAGGGGGCGTATGGCTACACCTTC	CASSFRGQGAYGYTF
TRBV4-3	-	TRBJ2-4	-	TGCGCCAGCAGCCAAGATCGGCCCCGGGCCAAAAACATTCAGTACTTC	CASSQDRPRAKNIQYF
TRBV18	-	TRBJ1-1	many	TGTGCCAGCTCACCTCCATCGGACACTGAAGCTTTCTTT	CASSPPSDTEAFF
TRBV15	-	TRBJ2-7	-	TGTGCCACCAGCAGAGCTACGGGGATCGCCTACGAGCAGTACTTC	CATSRATGIAYEQYF
TRBV19	TRBD1	TRBJ2-7	many	TGTGCCAGTTCCATCGGACAGGGGGTGATGTTCGAGCAGTACTTC	CASSIGQGVMFEQYF
TRBV4-1	-	TRBJ1-5	many	TGCGCCAGCAGCCAAGTTCAGGGTCAGCCCCAGCATTTT	CASSQVQGQPQHF
TRBV20-1	-	TRBJ2-7	few	TGCAGTGCTAGAGATCAGGGTAACTACGAGCAGTACTTC	CSARDQGNYEQYF
TRBV20-1	-	TRBJ2-1	many	TGCAGTGCCCCCCTCGGGAAAGCAGGGGAGCAGTTCTTC	CSAPLGKAGEQFF
TRBV21-1	-	TRBJ2-1	many	TGTGCCAGCAGCAAAGTAAGGCGGGTGGGCTACTACAATGAGCAGTTCTTC	CASSKVRRVGYYNEQFF
TRBV21-1	-	TRBJ2-7	many	TGTGCCAGCAGCAACCCCCGCCAGGGCGAGCAGTACTTC	CASSNPRQGEQYF
TRBV6-1	-	TRBJ2-3	many	TGTGCCAGCAGTGATTCCGATCGGCAATATACGCAGTATTTT	CASSDSDRQYTQYF
TRBV18	TRBD1	TRBJ2-5	many	TGTGCCAGCTCGTCGGAAGACAGGGGAGAGACCCAGTACTTC	CASSSEDRGETQYF
TRBV9	-	TRBJ2-1	-	TGTGCCAGCAGCGTAGAATTCAGCGGAATGGCGAGCTCCTACAATGAGCAGTTCTTC	CASSVEFSGMASSYNEQFF
TRBV7-2	-	TRBJ2-7	many	TGTGCCAGCTCGGACCCGGGCCGCGAGCAGTACTTC	CASSDPGREQYF
TRBV28	TRBD2	TRBJ2-3	many	TGTGCCAGCATGAGCGGGAGGGCAGATACGCAGTATTTT	CASMSGRADTQYF
TRBV18	-	TRBJ2-5	-	TGTGCCAGCTCACCACTGGCCCGAGGAGAGACCCAGTACTTC	CASSPLARGETQYF
TRBV18	-	TRBJ1-1	-	TGTGCCAGCTCCCCGATAACCCCTGGGGCGAACACTGAAGCTTTCTTT	CASSPITPGANTEAFF
TRBV6-5	TRBD1	TRBJ1-2	many	TGTGCCAGCAGTTCCCCGGACAGGGCTGGGGGCTACACCTTC	CASSSPDRAGGYTF
TRBV7-8	-	TRBJ2-7	many	TGTGCCAGCAGCTTAGTCCCCAGGGTCAGCTCCTACGAGCAGTACTTC	CASSLVPRVSSYEQYF
TRBV6-2/TRBV6-3	TRBD2	TRBJ2-1	many	TGTGCCAGCAGTTTGAGGGGACTAGCGGGAGTTGCTGAGCAGTTCTTC	CASSLRGLAGVAEQFF
TRBV20-1	-	TRBJ2-1	few	TGCAGTGCTAGAGGTAGTGGACTTTTATACAATGAGCAGTTCTTC	CSARGSGLLYNEQFF
TRBV6-1	TRBD1	TRBJ1-2	many	TGTGCCAGCAGCCCGGGACAGGAGTTCTATGGCTACACCTTC	CASSPGQEFYGYTF
TRBV27	-	TRBJ2-7	many	TGTGCCACCGGACTTACCTACGAGCAGTACTTC	CATGLTYEQYF
TRBV27	TRBD2	TRBJ2-2	many	TGTGCCAGCAGTTTATATCCTAGCGGGAGGATTAAGAACACCGGGGAGCTGTTTTTT	CASSLYPSGRIKNTGELFF
TRBV7-9	-	TRBJ1-1	many	TGTGCCAGCAGCTTAGCGACCGTTGAAGCTTTCTTT	CASSLATVEAFF